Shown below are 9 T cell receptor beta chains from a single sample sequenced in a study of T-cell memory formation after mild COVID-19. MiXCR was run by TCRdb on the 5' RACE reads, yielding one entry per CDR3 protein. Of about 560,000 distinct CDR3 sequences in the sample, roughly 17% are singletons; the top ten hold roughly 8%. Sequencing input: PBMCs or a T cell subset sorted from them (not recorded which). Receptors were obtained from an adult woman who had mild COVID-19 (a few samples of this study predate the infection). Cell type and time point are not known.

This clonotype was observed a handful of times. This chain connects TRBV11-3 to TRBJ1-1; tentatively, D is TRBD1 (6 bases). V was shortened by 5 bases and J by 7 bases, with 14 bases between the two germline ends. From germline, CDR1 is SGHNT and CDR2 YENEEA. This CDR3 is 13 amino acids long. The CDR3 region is CASSPRTADEAFF. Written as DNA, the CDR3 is TGTGCCAGCAGCCCCCGGACAGCTGATGAAGCTTTCTTT.

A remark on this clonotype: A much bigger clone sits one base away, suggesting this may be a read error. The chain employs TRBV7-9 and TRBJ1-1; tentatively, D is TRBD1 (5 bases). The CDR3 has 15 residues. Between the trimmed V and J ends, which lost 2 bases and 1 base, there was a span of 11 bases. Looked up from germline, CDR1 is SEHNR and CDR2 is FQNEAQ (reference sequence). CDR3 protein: CASSLRAGRNTEAFF. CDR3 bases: TGTGCCAGCAGCTTACGGGCAGGGCGGAACACTGAAGCTTTCTTT.

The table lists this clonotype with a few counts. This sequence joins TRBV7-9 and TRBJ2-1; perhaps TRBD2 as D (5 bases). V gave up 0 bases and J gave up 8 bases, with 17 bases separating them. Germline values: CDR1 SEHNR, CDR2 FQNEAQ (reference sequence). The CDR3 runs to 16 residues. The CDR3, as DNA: TGTGCCAGCAGCTTAGCTCCACTAGTACAGAACGATGAGCAGTTCTTC. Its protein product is CASSLAPLVQNDEQFF.

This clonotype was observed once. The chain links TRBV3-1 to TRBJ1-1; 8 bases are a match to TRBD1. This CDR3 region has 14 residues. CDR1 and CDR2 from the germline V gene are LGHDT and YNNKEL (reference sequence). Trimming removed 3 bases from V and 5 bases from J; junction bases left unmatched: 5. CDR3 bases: TGTGCCAGCAGCCATCGGACAGGGAGGACTGAAGCTTTCTTT. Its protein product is CASSHRTGRTEAFF.

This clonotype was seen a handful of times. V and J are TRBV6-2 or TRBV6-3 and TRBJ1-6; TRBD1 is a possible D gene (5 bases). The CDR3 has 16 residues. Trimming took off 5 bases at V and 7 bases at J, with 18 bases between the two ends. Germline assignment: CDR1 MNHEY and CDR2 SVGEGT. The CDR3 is CASSKIQDAPNSPLHF. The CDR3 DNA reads TGTGCCAGCAGTAAAATACAGGACGCCCCGAATTCACCCCTCCACTTT.

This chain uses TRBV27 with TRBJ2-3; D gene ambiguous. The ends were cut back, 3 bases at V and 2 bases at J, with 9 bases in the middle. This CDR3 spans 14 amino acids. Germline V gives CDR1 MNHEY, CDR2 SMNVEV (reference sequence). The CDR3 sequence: CASSFYGYTDTQYF. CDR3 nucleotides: TGTGCCAGCAGTTTTTACGGATACACAGATACGCAGTATTTT.

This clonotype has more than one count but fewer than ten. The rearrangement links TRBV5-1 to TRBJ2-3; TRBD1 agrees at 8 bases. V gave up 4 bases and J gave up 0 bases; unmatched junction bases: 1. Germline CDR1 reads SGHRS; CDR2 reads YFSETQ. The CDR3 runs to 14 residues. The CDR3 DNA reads TGCGCCAGCAGCCGGACAGGGAGCACAGATACGCAGTATTTT. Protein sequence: CASSRTGSTDTQYF.

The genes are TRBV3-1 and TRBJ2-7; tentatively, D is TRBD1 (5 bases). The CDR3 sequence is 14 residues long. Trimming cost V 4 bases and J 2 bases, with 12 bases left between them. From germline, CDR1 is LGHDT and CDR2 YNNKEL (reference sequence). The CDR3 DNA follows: TGTGCCAGCAGCCCGAATCTGGGGCCCTACGAGCAGTACTTC. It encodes CASSPNLGPYEQYF.

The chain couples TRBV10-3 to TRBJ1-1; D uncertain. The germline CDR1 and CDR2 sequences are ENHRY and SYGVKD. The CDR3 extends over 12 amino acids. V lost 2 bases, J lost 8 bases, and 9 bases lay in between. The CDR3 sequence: CAISETAREAFF. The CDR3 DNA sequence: TGTGCCATCAGTGAGACAGCCCGAGAAGCTTTCTTT.